These 24 T cell receptor beta chains originate from one sample sequenced in a study of vaccination and CD4 T cells after COVID-19. Sequencing of the DNA from cultured CD4+ T cells was carried out with the Oncomine TCR Beta short-read assay. TCRdb called the PCR reads again in MiXCR, with one record for every CDR3 protein. Among 13,000 or so distinct CDR3 sequences listed, about 46% were seen once. Their specific antigens are unknown. Described treatment: roughly 11-day PBMC culture with coronavirus spike peptide pools or control peptides (ViraFEST assay). The specimen sequenced was CD4+ T cells from blood, cultured in vitro. These receptor sequences come from a human donor who had recovered from COVID-19.

Only a few counts were recorded for this clonotype. The rearrangement uses TRBV10-1 and TRBJ1-2; a weak D match, TRBD1 (6 bases). The V gene's germline CDR1 is WNHNN and CDR2 SYGVQD (reference sequence). The CDR3 contains 14 residues. The V and J ends lost 0 bases and 8 bases respectively, with 13 bases between them. The CDR3 nucleotides are TGCGCCAGCAGTGAGTCGAAGACAGGTAGCGGCTACACCTTC. Translated: CASSESKTGSGYTF.

This clonotype was found a few times. The chain employs TRBV11-2 and TRBJ1-1; 8 nucleotides line up with TRBD1. Per the germline V gene, CDR1 is SGHAT and CDR2 is FQNNGV. This CDR3 comprises 18 residues. The ends lost 5 bases at V and 2 bases at J; junction bases unmatched: 16. The CDR3 region has the DNA TGTGCCAGCAGCCCCTCCCCCGGGACAGGCCGATATAACACTGAAGCTTTCTTT. This codes for CASSPSPGTGRYNTEAFF. Full variable domain (rest looked up from reference TRBV11-2 and TRBJ1-1): EAGVAQSPRYKIIEKRQSVAFWCNPISGHATLYWYQQILGQGPKLLIQFQNNGVVDDSQLPKDRFSAERLKGVDSTLKIQPAKLEDSAVYLCASSPSPGTGRYNTEAFFGQGTRLTVV.

This clonotype was counted only a few times. The chain couples TRBV27 to TRBJ2-7, with D perhaps being TRBD1 or TRBD2 (6 bases each). This CDR3 contains 17 residues. Trimming shortened V by 5 bases and J by 2 bases, and 22 bases separated the two germline ends. The germline V gene encodes CDR1 MNHEY and CDR2 SMNVEV (reference sequence). The DNA of the CDR3 is TGTGCCAGCAGTCCATCGGCCTTTGGCGGGGACACCTACGAGCAGTACTTC. Amino acid sequence: CASSPSAFGGDTYEQYF.

This clonotype was seen a few times. This CDR3 reads CASSEGALYSLLFF. CDR3 nucleotide sequence: TGTGCCAGCAGTGAAGGGGCCCTCTACTCTCTGCTGTTTTTT. The V gene is TRBV6-1, the J gene TRBJ1-4; D gene uncertain. Germline lookup yields CDR1 MNHNS and CDR2 SASEGT. This CDR3 has 14 amino acids. V shed 1 base and J shed 14 bases, with 17 bases lying between them.

This clonotype was seen more than once but under ten times. The V and J genes are TRBV11-2 and TRBJ2-5; TRBD1 agrees at 9 bases. Unmatched junction bases numbered 14, after V lost 4 bases and J lost 5 bases. CDR1 and CDR2 (germline): SGHAT, FQNNGV. The CDR3 has 17 residues. The DNA for the CDR3 is TGTGCCAGCAGCTCCAAGCAACCGGACAGGGGTTTGGAGACCCAGTACTTC. It is translated as CASSSKQPDRGLETQYF.

The V call is TRBV7-7, the J call TRBJ2-7, with D perhaps TRBD1 (5 bases). CDR1 is SSHAT and CDR2 is FNYEAQ in the germline V gene (reference sequence). The CDR3 has 14 residues. In DNA form, the CDR3 reads TGTGCTAGCCAACCGACAGTAAAGACCTACGAGCAGTACTTC. Translated, it gives CASQPTVKTYEQYF.

The CDR3 DNA reads TGTGCCAGTAGTATGTTGGGTGCTGGAAACACCATATATTTT. Translated: CASSMLGAGNTIYF. This sequence joins TRBV19 and TRBJ1-3, with D hard to call. The CDR3 is 14 residues long. Between the trimmed V and J ends, which lost 3 bases and 2 bases, there was a span of 8 bases. Germline V gene data show CDR1 as LNHDA and CDR2 as SQIVND (reference sequence). Based on the CDR3 plus reference TRBV19 and TRBJ1-3, the full variable domain is DGGITQSPKYLFRKEGQNVTLSCEQNLNHDAMYWYRQDPGQGLRLIYYSQIVNDFQKGDIAEGYSVSREKKESFPLTVTSAQKNPTAFYLCASSMLGAGNTIYFGEGSWLTVV.

The CDR3 loop reads CAISESGIGYGYTF. DNA for the CDR3: TGTGCCATCAGTGAGTCGGGTATCGGCTATGGCTACACCTTC. J is TRBJ1-2 and V is TRBV10-3; D is unclear. Germline-derived CDR1 and CDR2 are ENHRY and SYGVKD. Trimming shortened V by 0 bases and J by 4 bases, and 9 bases separated the two germline ends. The CDR3 length is 14 residues.

The gene calls are TRBV5-4 and TRBJ2-2; TRBD2 is a possible D gene (6 bases). The CDR3 consists of 17 residues. Deletions cut 3 bases from V and 6 bases from J, with 21 bases between. CDR1 is SGHNT, CDR2 YYREEE, per germline (reference sequence). The CDR3 coding sequence is TGTGCCAGCAGCTCGGGAGCCATCGAGGGTCGCGCCGGGGAGCTGTTTTTT. Protein product: CASSSGAIEGRAGELFF. The full variable domain, rest sourced from reference TRBV5-4 and TRBJ2-2, is ETGVTQSPTHLIKTRGQQVTLRCSSQSGHNTVSWYQQALGQGPQFIFQYYREEENGRGNFPPRFSGLQFPNYSSELNVNALELDDSALYLCASSSGAIEGRAGELFFGEGSRLTVL.

This clonotype came up a few times. The chain is built from TRBV7-6 and TRBJ1-1, with TRBD1 identical over 7 bases. Germline trimming cut 1 base from V and 1 base from J; bases unmatched to any gene: 6. This CDR3 is 16 amino acids long. Germline assignment: CDR1 SGHVS and CDR2 FNYEAQ. CDR3 amino acids: CASSLGQGGGNTEAFF. Written as DNA, the CDR3 is TGTGCCAGCAGCTTAGGACAGGGTGGGGGGAACACTGAAGCTTTCTTT. Using reference TRBV7-6 and TRBJ1-1 for the parts outside the CDR3, the full variable domain is GAGVSQSPRYKVTKRGQDVALRCDPISGHVSLYWYRQALGQGPEFLTYFNYEAQQDKSGLPNDRFSAERPEGSISTLTIQRTEQRDSAMYRCASSLGQGGGNTEAFFGQGTRLTVV.

The chain carries TRBV3-1 and TRBJ1-2; D uncertain. This CDR3 region has 11 residues. Per germline, CDR1 LGHDT and CDR2 YNNKEL (reference sequence). The V end lost 8 bases, the J end lost 8 bases, and 12 bases lay between the germline ends. CDR3 DNA: TGTGCCAGCCGAACGTCCGGGGGCTACACCTTC. Encoded protein: CASRTSGGYTF.

The chain carries TRBV29-1 and TRBJ2-2; D is unresolved. The V gene's germline CDR1 is SQVTM and CDR2 ANQGSEA. With 7 bases removed from V and 1 base from J, the gap between germline ends came to 4 bases. There are 11 residues in the CDR3. CDR3 DNA sequence: TGCAGCGGGCAGAACACCGGGGAGCTGTTTTTT. Residues: CSGQNTGELFF.

V is TRBV20-1 and J is TRBJ2-2; 8 bases agree with TRBD1. V shed 3 bases, J shed 3 bases, and the junction held 6 bases outside the gene matches. Per the germline V gene, CDR1 is DFQATT and CDR2 is SNEGSKA (reference sequence). The CDR3 is made up of 15 amino acids. CDR3 bases: TGCAGTGCTAGGGCCCCAGGGGGCTACACCGGGGAGCTGTTTTTT. This codes for CSARAPGGYTGELFF.

By frequency in the sample, this clonotype is medium-sized. CDR3 loop: CASRSGAGGKFLYF. CDR3 nucleotides: TGTGCCAGTAGGTCTGGGGCAGGGGGCAAGTTCTTGTATTTT. The chain joins TRBV19 to TRBJ2-3; 8 positions agree with TRBD1. The CDR3 extends over 14 amino acids. Germline CDR1 and CDR2: LNHDA and SQIVND (reference sequence). After removal of 6 bases from V and 14 bases from J, the junction contained 16 bases not matched to a gene. The full variable domain, completed using reference TRBV19 and TRBJ2-3, is DGGITQSPKYLFRKEGQNVTLSCEQNLNHDAMYWYRQDPGQGLRLIYYSQIVNDFQKGDIAEGYSVSREKKESFPLTVTSAQKNPTAFYLCASRSGAGGKFLYFGPGTRLTVL.

The genes are TRBV23-1 and TRBJ1-5; unclear D gene. TRBV23-1 is an ORF, with its function uncertain. V was clipped by 6 bases and J by 6 bases, with 6 bases between them. This CDR3 spans 11 amino acids. CDR3 in DNA: TGCGCCAGCAGCCTGTGTCAGCCCCAGCATTTT. Its translation: CASSLCQPQHF.

CDR3 protein: CSARGRGEDGYTF. As DNA, the CDR3 is TGCAGTGCTAGGGGCAGGGGGGAGGATGGCTACACCTTC. This chain uses TRBV20-1 with TRBJ1-2, with 7 nucleotides matching TRBD1. Germline V gene lookup returns CDR1 DFQATT and CDR2 SNEGSKA (reference sequence). Trimming took 3 bases from V and 6 from J; bases not matched to a gene: 7. The CDR3 extends over 13 amino acids.

The rearrangement joins TRBV24-1 to TRBJ2-1; TRBD1 matches 9 bases. CDR3 size: 18 residues. Germline assignment: CDR1 KGHDR and CDR2 SFDVKD. The J segment lost 8 bases and the V segment lost 3 bases, leaving 16 bases of the junction unmatched. Here the CDR3 reads CATSDRPRPGQGRDEQFF. The DNA of the CDR3 is TGTGCCACCAGTGATAGGCCCCGACCGGGACAGGGTCGCGATGAGCAGTTCTTC.

The V gene is TRBV19, the J gene TRBJ2-3; D remains unclear. The V end lost 7 bases, the J end lost 3 bases, and 5 bases lay between the germline ends. In germline, CDR1 is LNHDA, CDR2 SQIVND (reference sequence). CDR3 length: 11 residues. This CDR3 reads CASTSTDTQYF. DNA for the CDR3: TGTGCCAGTACTTCGACAGATACGCAGTATTTT.

The J gene is TRBJ1-5, the V gene TRBV20-1; unclear D gene. The germline V and J ends were trimmed by 6 bases and 5 bases, with 17 bases remaining between them. This CDR3 comprises 14 residues. Germline lookup yields CDR1 DFQATT and CDR2 SNEGSKA (reference sequence). In DNA, the CDR3 is TGCAGTGCGGGAACTCTCCGGAGTGATCAGCCCCAGCATTTT. This codes for CSAGTLRSDQPQHF.

This clonotype was counted only a few times. The chain is built from TRBV15 and TRBJ2-2; 12 bases map to TRBD2. Looked up from germline, CDR1 is LNHNV and CDR2 is YYDKDF (reference sequence). The ends lost 0 bases at V and 5 bases at J; junction bases unmatched: 4. This CDR3 is built from 17 residues. CDR3 loop: CATSRDKTSGGTGELFF. CDR3 bases: TGTGCCACCAGCAGAGATAAGACTAGCGGGGGAACCGGGGAGCTGTTTTTT.

The V gene is TRBV7-9, the J gene TRBJ1-5; 9 bases map to TRBD1. CDR3 size: 17 residues. Germline assignment: CDR1 SEHNR and CDR2 FQNEAQ (reference sequence). Trimming cost V 3 bases and J 4 bases; bases outside gene matches: 10. The CDR3 loop reads CASSLDRGPVGNQPQHF. The CDR3 bases are TGTGCCAGCAGCTTGGACAGGGGTCCAGTAGGGAATCAGCCCCAGCATTTT.

This chain links TRBV5-4 with TRBJ2-7; tentatively, D is TRBD1 or TRBD2 (5 bases each). CDR1 and CDR2 (germline): SGHNT, YYREEE (reference sequence). V lost 4 bases and J 0 bases, leaving 14 bases between the germline ends. The CDR3 covers 15 residues. The CDR3 reads CASSLAKGSSYEQYF. CDR3 in DNA: TGTGCCAGCAGCCTTGCGAAGGGGAGCTCCTACGAGCAGTACTTC.

The CDR3 spells CASSLDTGGREAFF. In DNA, the CDR3 is TGTGCCAGCAGCTTGGACACAGGGGGTCGGGAAGCTTTCTTT. The chain joins TRBV5-4 to TRBJ1-1; TRBD1 agrees at 8 bases. V gave up 0 bases and J gave up 8 bases; unmatched junction bases: 6. The CDR3 sequence is 14 residues long. CDR1 is SGHNT and CDR2 is YYREEE in the germline V gene (reference sequence).

The V call is TRBV6-1, the J call TRBJ2-7; D ambiguous. CDR3 length equals 13 residues. Germline CDR1 MNHNS, CDR2 SASEGT. V was cut by 6 bases and J by 5 bases, with 14 bases left in between. For the CDR3, the DNA is TGTGCCAGCAGCCACCCCTTTATAGACGAGCAGTACTTC. Protein sequence: CASSHPFIDEQYF.